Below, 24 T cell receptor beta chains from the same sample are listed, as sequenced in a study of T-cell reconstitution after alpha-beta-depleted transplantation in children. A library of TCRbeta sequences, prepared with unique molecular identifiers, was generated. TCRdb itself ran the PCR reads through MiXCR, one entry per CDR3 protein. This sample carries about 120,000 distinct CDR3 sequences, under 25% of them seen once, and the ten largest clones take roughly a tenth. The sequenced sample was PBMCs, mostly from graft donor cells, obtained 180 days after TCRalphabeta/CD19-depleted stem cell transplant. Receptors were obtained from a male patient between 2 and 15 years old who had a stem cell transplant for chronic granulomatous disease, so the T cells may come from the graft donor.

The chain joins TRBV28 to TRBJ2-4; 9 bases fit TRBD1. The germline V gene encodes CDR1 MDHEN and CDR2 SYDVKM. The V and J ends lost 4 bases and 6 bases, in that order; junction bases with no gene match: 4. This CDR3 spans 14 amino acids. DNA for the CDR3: TGTGCCAGCAGTTCCCCGACAGGGGGAAACATTCAGTACTTC. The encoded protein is CASSSPTGGNIQYF.

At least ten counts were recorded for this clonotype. This CDR3 reads CSASLTGSAEAFF. In DNA form, the CDR3 reads TGCAGTGCTAGCCTGACAGGGAGCGCTGAAGCTTTCTTT. The chain is built from TRBV20-1 and TRBJ1-1; 7 nucleotides match TRBD1. This CDR3 is built from 13 residues. Germline V lookup: CDR1 DFQATT, CDR2 SNEGSKA (reference sequence). The junction had 7 bases not matched to a gene; V was cut back by 3 bases and J by 6 bases.

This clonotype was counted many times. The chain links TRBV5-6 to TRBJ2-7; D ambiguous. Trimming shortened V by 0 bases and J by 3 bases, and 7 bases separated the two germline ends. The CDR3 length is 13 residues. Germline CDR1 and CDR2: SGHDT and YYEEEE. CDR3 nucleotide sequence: TGTGCCAGCAGCTTGGGACAATACTACGAGCAGTACTTC. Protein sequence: CASSLGQYYEQYF. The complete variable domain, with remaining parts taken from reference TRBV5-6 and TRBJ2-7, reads DAGVTQSPTHLIKTRGQQVTLRCSPKSGHDTVSWYQQALGQGPQFIFQYYEEEERQRGNFPDRFSGHQFPNYSSELNVNALLLGDSALYLCASSLGQYYEQYFGPGTRLTVT.

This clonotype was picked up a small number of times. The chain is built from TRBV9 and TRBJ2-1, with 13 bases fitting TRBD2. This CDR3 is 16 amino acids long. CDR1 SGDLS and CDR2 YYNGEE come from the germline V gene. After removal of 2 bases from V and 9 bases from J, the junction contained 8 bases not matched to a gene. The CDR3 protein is CASSVGGLAGVGEQFF. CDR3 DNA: TGTGCCAGCAGCGTTGGAGGACTAGCGGGAGTAGGTGAGCAGTTCTTC.

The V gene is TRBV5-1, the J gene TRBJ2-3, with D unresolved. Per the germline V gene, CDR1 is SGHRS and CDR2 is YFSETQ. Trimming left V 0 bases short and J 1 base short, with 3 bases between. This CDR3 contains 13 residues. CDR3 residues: CASSLEGTDTQYF. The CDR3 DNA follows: TGCGCCAGCAGCTTGGAGGGCACAGATACGCAGTATTTT. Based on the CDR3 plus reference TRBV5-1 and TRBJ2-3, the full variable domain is KAGVTQTPRYLIKTRGQQVTLSCSPISGHRSVSWYQQTPGQGLQFLFEYFSETQRNKGNFPGRFSGRQFSNSRSEMNVSTLELGDSALYLCASSLEGTDTQYFGPGTRLTVL.

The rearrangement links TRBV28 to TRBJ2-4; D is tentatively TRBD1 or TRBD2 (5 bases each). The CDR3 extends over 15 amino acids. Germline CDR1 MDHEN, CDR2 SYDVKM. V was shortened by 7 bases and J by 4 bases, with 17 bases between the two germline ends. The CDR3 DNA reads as TGTGCCAGCATGTCTATAGGGGTAGCGAAAAACATTCAGTACTTC. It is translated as CASMSIGVAKNIQYF.

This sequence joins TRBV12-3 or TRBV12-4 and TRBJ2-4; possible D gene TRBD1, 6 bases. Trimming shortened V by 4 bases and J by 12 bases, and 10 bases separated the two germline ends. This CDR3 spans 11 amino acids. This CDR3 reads CASSSADSQYF. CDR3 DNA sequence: TGTGCCAGCAGTTCCGCGGACAGTCAGTACTTC.

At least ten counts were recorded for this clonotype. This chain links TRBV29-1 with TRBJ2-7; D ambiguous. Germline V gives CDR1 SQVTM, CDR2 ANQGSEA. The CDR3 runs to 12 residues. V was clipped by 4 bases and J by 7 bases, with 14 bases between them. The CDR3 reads CSVGLQPEEQYF. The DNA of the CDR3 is TGCAGCGTTGGGCTCCAGCCGGAAGAGCAGTACTTC.

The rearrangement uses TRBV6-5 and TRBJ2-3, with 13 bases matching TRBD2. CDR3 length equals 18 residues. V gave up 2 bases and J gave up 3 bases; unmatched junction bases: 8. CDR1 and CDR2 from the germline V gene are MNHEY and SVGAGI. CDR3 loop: CASSYGGLAGFYTDTQYF. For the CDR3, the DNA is TGTGCCAGCAGTTACGGGGGACTAGCGGGATTTTATACAGATACGCAGTATTTT.

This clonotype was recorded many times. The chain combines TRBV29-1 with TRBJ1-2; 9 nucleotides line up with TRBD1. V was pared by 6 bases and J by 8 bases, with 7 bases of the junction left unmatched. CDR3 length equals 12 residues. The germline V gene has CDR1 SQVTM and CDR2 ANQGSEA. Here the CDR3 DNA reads TGCAGCGTGGACAGGGGAGGAGGCGGCTACACCTTC. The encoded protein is CSVDRGGGGYTF.

The CDR3 DNA is TGCGCCAGCAGCTTGGAAGCGGGGAGCTCCTACGAGCAGTACTTC. Translated: CASSLEAGSSYEQYF. The rearrangement links TRBV5-1 to TRBJ2-7, with 7 bases identical to TRBD2. The CDR3 extends over 15 amino acids. Germline values: CDR1 SGHRS, CDR2 YFSETQ. With V trimmed by 0 bases and J by 0 bases, 3 bases remained unmatched.

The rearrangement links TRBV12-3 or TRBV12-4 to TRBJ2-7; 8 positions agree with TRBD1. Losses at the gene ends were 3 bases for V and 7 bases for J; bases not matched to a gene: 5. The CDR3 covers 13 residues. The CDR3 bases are TGTGCCAGCAGTTTGGGACAGGTGGGGGAGCAGTACTTC. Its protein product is CASSLGQVGEQYF.

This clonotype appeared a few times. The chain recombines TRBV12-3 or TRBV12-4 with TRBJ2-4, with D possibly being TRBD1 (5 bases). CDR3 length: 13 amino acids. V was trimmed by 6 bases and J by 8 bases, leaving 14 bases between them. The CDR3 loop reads CASRAWQGDIQYF. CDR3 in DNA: TGTGCCAGCAGAGCCTGGCAGGGTGACATTCAGTACTTC.

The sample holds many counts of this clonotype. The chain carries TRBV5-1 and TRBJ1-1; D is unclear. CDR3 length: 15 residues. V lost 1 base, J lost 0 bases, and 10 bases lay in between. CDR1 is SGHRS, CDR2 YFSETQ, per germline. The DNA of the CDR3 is TGCGCCAGCAGCTTGAGTGGATTCCTGAACACTGAAGCTTTCTTT. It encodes CASSLSGFLNTEAFF. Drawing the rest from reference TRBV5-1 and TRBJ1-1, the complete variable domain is KAGVTQTPRYLIKTRGQQVTLSCSPISGHRSVSWYQQTPGQGLQFLFEYFSETQRNKGNFPGRFSGRQFSNSRSEMNVSTLELGDSALYLCASSLSGFLNTEAFFGQGTRLTVV.

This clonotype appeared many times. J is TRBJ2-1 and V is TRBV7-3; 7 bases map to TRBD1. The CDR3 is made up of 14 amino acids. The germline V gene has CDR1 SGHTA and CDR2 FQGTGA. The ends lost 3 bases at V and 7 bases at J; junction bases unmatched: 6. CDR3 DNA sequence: TGTGCCAGCAGCTTGACAGGGCCGGGGAATGAGCAGTTCTTC. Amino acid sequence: CASSLTGPGNEQFF.

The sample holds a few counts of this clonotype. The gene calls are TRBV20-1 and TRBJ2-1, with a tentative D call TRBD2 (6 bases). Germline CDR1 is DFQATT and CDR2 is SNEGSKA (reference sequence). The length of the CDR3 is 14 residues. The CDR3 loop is CGRVGGASYNEQFF. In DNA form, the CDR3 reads TGCGGCCGGGTAGGCGGGGCGTCCTACAATGAGCAGTTCTTC.

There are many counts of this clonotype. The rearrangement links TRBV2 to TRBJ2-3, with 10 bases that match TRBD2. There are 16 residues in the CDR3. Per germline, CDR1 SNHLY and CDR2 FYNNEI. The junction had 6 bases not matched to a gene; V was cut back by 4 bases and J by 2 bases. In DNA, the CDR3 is TGTGCCAGCAGTGCACCTAGCGGGAGAGTCACAGATACGCAGTATTTT. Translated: CASSAPSGRVTDTQYF.

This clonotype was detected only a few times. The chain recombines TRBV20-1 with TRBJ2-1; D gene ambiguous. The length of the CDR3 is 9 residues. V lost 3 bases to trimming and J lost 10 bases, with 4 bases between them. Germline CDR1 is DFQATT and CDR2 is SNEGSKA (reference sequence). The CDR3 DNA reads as TGCAGTGCTAGCGGAGAGCAGTTCTTC. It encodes CSASGEQFF.

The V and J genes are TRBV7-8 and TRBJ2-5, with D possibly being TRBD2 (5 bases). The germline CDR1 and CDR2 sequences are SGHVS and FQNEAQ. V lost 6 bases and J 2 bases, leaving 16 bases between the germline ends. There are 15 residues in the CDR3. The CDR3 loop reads CASSLGSLRQETQYF. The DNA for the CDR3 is TGTGCCAGCAGTTTGGGGAGTCTGCGTCAAGAGACCCAGTACTTC.

The CDR3 spells CASSYKVGAGNEQFF. As DNA, the CDR3 is TGTGCCAGCAGTTATAAGGTGGGAGCGGGCAATGAGCAGTTCTTC. V usage is TRBV6-5 and J usage is TRBJ2-1; weak D call: TRBD2 (6 bases). CDR1 MNHEY and CDR2 SVGAGI come from the germline V gene. The V gene lost 3 bases and the J gene lost 6 bases, with 15 bases spanning the gap. The CDR3 is made up of 15 amino acids.

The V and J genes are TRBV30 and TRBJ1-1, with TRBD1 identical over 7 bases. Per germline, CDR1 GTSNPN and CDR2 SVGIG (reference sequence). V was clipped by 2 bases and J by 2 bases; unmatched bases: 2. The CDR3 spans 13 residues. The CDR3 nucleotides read TGTGCCTGGAGTAGACAGGGAAACACTGAAGCTTTCTTT. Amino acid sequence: CAWSRQGNTEAFF.

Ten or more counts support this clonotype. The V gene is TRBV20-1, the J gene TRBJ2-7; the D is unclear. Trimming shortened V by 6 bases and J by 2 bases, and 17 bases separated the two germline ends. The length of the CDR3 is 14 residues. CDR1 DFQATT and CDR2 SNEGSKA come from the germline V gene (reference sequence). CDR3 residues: CSASGVVNAYEQYF. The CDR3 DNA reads TGCAGTGCATCAGGAGTCGTGAACGCCTACGAGCAGTACTTC.

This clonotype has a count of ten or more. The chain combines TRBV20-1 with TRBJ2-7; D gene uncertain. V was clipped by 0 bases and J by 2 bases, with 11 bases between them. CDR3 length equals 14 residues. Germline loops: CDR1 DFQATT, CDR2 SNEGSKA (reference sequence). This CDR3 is CSARDLTATYEQYF. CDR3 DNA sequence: TGCAGTGCTAGAGACCTAACAGCCACCTACGAGCAGTACTTC.

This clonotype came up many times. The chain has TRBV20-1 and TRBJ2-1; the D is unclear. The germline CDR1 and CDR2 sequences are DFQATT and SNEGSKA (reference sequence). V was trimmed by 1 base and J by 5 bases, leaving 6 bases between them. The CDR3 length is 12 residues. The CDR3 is CSARAVDNEQFF. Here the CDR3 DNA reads TGCAGTGCTAGAGCTGTCGACAATGAGCAGTTCTTC.